A single sample is the source of the 32 T cell receptor beta chains below, sequenced in a study of T cell repertoires in cytomegalovirus infection. TCRdb passed the reads through MiXCR, listing each CDR3 protein once. The table includes almost 500,000 distinct CDR3 sequences, about 11% detected once. Sequencing was done on a sample of PBMCs. The receptors were gathered from a human donor in good health (CMV status not recorded). Some clones in this sample may be carry-over from other donors' samples.

This clonotype was detected ten times or more. CDR3 nucleotide sequence: TGTGCCAGCAGGGGTACGAGTCTCGAGCAGTTCTTC. It encodes CASRGTSLEQFF. J is TRBJ2-1 and V is TRBV2, with unresolved D. The CDR3 runs to 12 residues. The germline gives CDR1 SNHLY, CDR2 FYNNEI. The V end was cut by 6 bases, the J end by 10 bases, with 13 bases between.

The count of this clonotype is one. The genes are TRBV3-1 and TRBJ1-6; no clear D gene. V lost 4 bases and J lost 6, with 13 bases in between. The CDR3 is made up of 15 amino acids. Germline V lookup: CDR1 LGHDT, CDR2 YNNKEL (reference sequence). The CDR3, as DNA: TGTGCCAGCAGCCCGCTCCAGGAAAGTAATTCACCCCTCCACTTT. The encoded protein is CASSPLQESNSPLHF.

This clonotype was recorded at least ten times. The J gene is TRBJ1-1, the V gene TRBV29-1; D perhaps matches TRBD1 (5 bases). This CDR3 contains 16 residues. Per the germline V gene, CDR1 is SQVTM and CDR2 is ANQGSEA. Between the trimmed V and J ends, which lost 3 bases and 0 bases, there was a span of 17 bases. CDR3 DNA sequence: TGCAGCGTTGATAGTGACAGTGGCTTGGTGAACACTGAAGCTTTCTTT. It specifies CSVDSDSGLVNTEAFF.

This clonotype has at least ten counts. The chain combines TRBV7-8 with TRBJ2-2, with D unresolved. The germline V gene has CDR1 SGHVS and CDR2 FQNEAQ. The ends were cut back, 0 bases at V and 4 bases at J, with 6 bases in the middle. The length of the CDR3 is 14 residues. The CDR3 nucleotides are TGTGCCAGCAGCTTAGCGCTGGGCACCGGGGAGCTGTTTTTT. It yields the protein CASSLALGTGELFF.

A few counts support this clonotype. The chain has TRBV19 and TRBJ1-5; 7 positions agree with TRBD1. With V trimmed by 7 bases and J by 10 bases, 13 bases remained unmatched. CDR3 length: 14 residues. The germline V gene encodes CDR1 LNHDA and CDR2 SQIVND (reference sequence). The CDR3 nucleotides are TGTGCCAGTACCCTGCTCGGGACAGTGGGTCCCCAGCATTTT. Translation gives CASTLLGTVGPQHF.

This clonotype came up many times. V usage is TRBV6-1 and J usage is TRBJ1-1; a possible D gene is TRBD1 (6 bases). There are 13 residues in the CDR3. The V gene's germline CDR1 is MNHNS and CDR2 SASEGT. The V and J ends lost 10 bases and 4 bases respectively, with 16 bases between them. The CDR3 nucleotides are TGTGCCACCTATAGACAGGTATCCACTGAAGCTTTCTTT. It codes for CATYRQVSTEAFF.

This clonotype was found many times. The genes are TRBV7-8 and TRBJ2-3, with D perhaps TRBD1 or TRBD2 (5 bases each). Per the germline V gene, CDR1 is SGHVS and CDR2 is FQNEAQ. This CDR3 is built from 14 residues. V was cut by 3 bases and J by 7 bases, with 14 bases left in between. This CDR3 reads CASSFGTGLNTQYF. The DNA for the CDR3 is TGTGCCAGCAGCTTTGGGACCGGCCTCAATACGCAGTATTTT. Filled out from reference TRBV7-8 and TRBJ2-3, the complete variable domain reads GAGVSQSPRYKVAKRGQDVALRCDPISGHVSLFWYQQALGQGPEFLTYFQNEAQLDKSGLPSDRFFAERPEGSVSTLKIQRTQQEDSAVYLCASSFGTGLNTQYFGPGTRLTVL.

The rearrangement links TRBV4-2 to TRBJ2-7; 14 positions agree with TRBD2. V was clipped by 4 bases and J by 9 bases; unmatched bases: 20. This CDR3 region has 19 residues. Germline loops: CDR1 LGHNA, CDR2 YNFKEQ. For the CDR3, the DNA is TGTGCCAGCAGCCCCTCCCAGGGACTAGCGGGAGAGAACCGGCCCGGGCAGTACTTC. Protein sequence: CASSPSQGLAGENRPGQYF.

With regard to this clonotype: This may be a read error: a much more frequent sequence differs by one nucleotide. The V and J genes are TRBV5-4 and TRBJ2-3; 9 bases agree with TRBD2. This CDR3 contains 14 residues. CDR1 is SGHNT, CDR2 YYREEE, per germline (reference sequence). In DNA, the CDR3 is TGTGCCAGCGGTAGCGGGGGACTCACAGGTACGCAGTATTTT. Translation: CASGSGGLTGTQYF.

The chain uses TRBV9 and TRBJ1-2; D unresolved. Between the trimmed V and J ends, which lost 10 bases and 8 bases, there was a span of 15 bases. The germline V gene has CDR1 SGDLS and CDR2 YYNGEE. The CDR3 runs to 11 residues. The CDR3 is CAPWAVCGYTF. CDR3 in DNA: TGTGCCCCCTGGGCGGTATGCGGCTACACCTTC.

This clonotype showed up many times. The chain combines TRBV12-3 or TRBV12-4 with TRBJ1-1, with 8 bases identical to TRBD1. This CDR3 has 15 residues. V trimming: 3 bases; J trimming: 2 bases; junction bases outside the gene matches: 5. In nucleotides, the CDR3 is TGTGCCAGCAGTTTGGGGGACAGGATAAACACTGAAGCTTTCTTT. Its translation is CASSLGDRINTEAFF.

The chain uses TRBV5-5 and TRBJ1-3, with D unresolved. The CDR3 has 14 amino acids. V was clipped by 1 base and J by 0 bases, with 5 bases between them. CDR1 is SGHKS, CDR2 YYEKEE, per germline (reference sequence). The CDR3 DNA reads TGTGCCAGCAGCTTGTTGACCTCTGGAAACACCATATATTTT. Protein: CASSLLTSGNTIYF.

This chain connects TRBV15 to TRBJ1-2; D gene uncertain. V lost 4 bases to trimming and J lost 2 bases, with 11 bases between them. The CDR3 runs 14 residues. Germline V CDR1 and CDR2: LNHNV, YYDKDF (reference sequence). CDR3 residues: CATSTLIGNYGYTF. The CDR3 DNA is TGTGCCACCAGCACCCTCATAGGAAACTATGGCTACACCTTC.

This clonotype was seen at least ten times. This rearrangement joins TRBV29-1 to TRBJ2-7; unclear D gene. Trimming cost V 5 bases and J 0 bases, with 14 bases left between them. The CDR3 is made up of 14 amino acids. Germline CDR1 SQVTM, CDR2 ANQGSEA. The CDR3, as DNA: TGCAGCGTTCTATTCCAGCGTTCCTCCTACGAGCAGTACTTC. Encoded protein: CSVLFQRSSYEQYF.

This clonotype has ten or more counts. The V and J genes are TRBV6-1 and TRBJ1-5, with a possible D match to TRBD1 (5 bases). Germline loops: CDR1 MNHNS, CDR2 SASEGT. The CDR3 is 15 amino acids. V gave up 3 bases and J gave up 2 bases, with 11 bases separating them. CDR3 nucleotides: TGTGCCAGCAGTGATGGGGGGGTAGGCAATCAGCCCCAGCATTTT. Residues: CASSDGGVGNQPQHF.

The table lists this clonotype with a few counts. This chain uses TRBV14 with TRBJ1-4; 7 nucleotides line up with TRBD1. Germline V lookup: CDR1 SGHDN, CDR2 FVKESK. With 2 bases clipped from V and 6 bases from J, the junction kept 6 bases outside the gene matches. CDR3 length: 15 amino acids. The CDR3: CASSQLAGGDEKLFF. CDR3 in DNA: TGTGCCAGCAGCCAACTGGCAGGGGGTGATGAAAAACTGTTTTTT.

This rearrangement joins TRBV29-1 to TRBJ1-2; D not resolved. Germline loops: CDR1 SQVTM, CDR2 ANQGSEA. The CDR3 contains 11 residues. Trimming shortened V by 4 bases and J by 3 bases, and 6 bases separated the two germline ends. Here the CDR3 DNA reads TGCAGCGTTGGCACAGACTATGGCTACACCTTC. Amino acids: CSVGTDYGYTF.

At least ten counts were recorded for this clonotype. The CDR3: CASSSSRGREKGTGELFF. The CDR3 region has the DNA TGTGCCAGCAGCTCATCCCGTGGGCGGGAGAAGGGCACCGGGGAGCTGTTTTTT. V gene TRBV7-9 combines with J gene TRBJ2-2, with 7 positions matching TRBD2. The J segment lost 4 bases and the V segment lost 4 bases, leaving 15 bases of the junction unmatched. Germline V gene data show CDR1 as SEHNR and CDR2 as FQNEAQ (reference sequence). This CDR3 is 18 amino acids long.

This clonotype occurred many times. The gene calls are TRBV7-9 and TRBJ2-1; the D call may be TRBD1 or TRBD2 (6 bases each). This CDR3 contains 19 residues. Germline-derived CDR1 and CDR2 are SEHNR and FQNEAQ (reference sequence). Trimming pared 5 bases from V and 5 bases from J, leaving 28 bases between. This CDR3 is CASSLRIGARGAGNNEQFF. The CDR3 bases are TGTGCCAGCAGCCTACGCATAGGGGCCAGGGGCGCGGGGAACAATGAGCAGTTCTTC.

This clonotype has more than one count but fewer than ten. The genes are TRBV9 and TRBJ2-2; 12 bases are shared with TRBD2. The junction had 6 bases not matched to a gene; V was cut back by 4 bases and J by 5 bases. Germline-derived CDR1 and CDR2 are SGDLS and YYNGEE. The CDR3 has 16 amino acids. For the CDR3, the DNA is TGTGCCAGCAGCCCACGGACTAGCGGGACGACCGGGGAGCTGTTTTTT. This codes for CASSPRTSGTTGELFF.

This chain connects TRBV20-1 to TRBJ2-6; 9 bases are a match to TRBD1. The V segment lost 3 bases and the J segment 4 bases; nucleotides outside the gene matches: 7. The germline gives CDR1 DFQATT, CDR2 SNEGSKA (reference sequence). The CDR3 sequence is 16 residues long. CDR3 sequence reads: CSARDRGTSGANVLTF. The CDR3 nucleotides are TGCAGTGCTAGGGACAGGGGCACCTCCGGGGCCAACGTCCTGACTTTC.

This clonotype was counted many times. The chain combines TRBV29-1 with TRBJ2-5; the D is unclear. Trimming left V 1 base short and J 5 bases short, with 2 bases between. Germline V gives CDR1 SQVTM, CDR2 ANQGSEA. This CDR3 has 10 residues. The CDR3 reads CSVEVETQYF. The CDR3 bases are TGCAGCGTTGAAGTGGAGACCCAGTACTTC.

This clonotype was counted many times. This chain uses TRBV12-3 or TRBV12-4 with TRBJ2-3; 7 bases line up with TRBD1. The junction had 7 bases not matched to a gene; V was cut back by 8 bases and J by 2 bases. The CDR3 covers 14 residues. The CDR3, as DNA: TGTGCCAGCTCCTCGGGACAGCTCACAGATACGCAGTATTTT. Protein product: CASSSGQLTDTQYF.

J is TRBJ1-2 and V is TRBV2; no clear D. Germline V lookup: CDR1 SNHLY, CDR2 FYNNEI. The germline V and J ends were trimmed by 4 bases and 8 bases, with 11 bases remaining between them. The CDR3 consists of 12 residues. The CDR3 spells CASSGRRGGYTF. CDR3 DNA: TGTGCCAGCAGTGGCCGTAGAGGGGGCTACACCTTC.

The CDR3 is CASSLRDRGYGTGNNEQFF. CDR3 in DNA: TGTGCCAGCAGTTTACGGGACAGGGGGTATGGAACGGGAAACAATGAGCAGTTCTTC. V usage is TRBV2 and J usage is TRBJ2-1, with TRBD1 matching over 11 bases. V shed 5 bases, J shed 5 bases, and the junction held 17 bases outside the gene matches. The CDR3 length is 19 residues. Per the germline V gene, CDR1 is SNHLY and CDR2 is FYNNEI.

At least ten counts were recorded for this clonotype. The chain combines TRBV19 with TRBJ2-1; no clear D. Germline V CDR1 and CDR2: LNHDA, SQIVND (reference sequence). Trimming cost V 5 bases and J 2 bases, with 7 bases left between them. The CDR3 length is 13 residues. CDR3 DNA: TGTGCCAGTAGTCCAGCCCCCTACAATGAGCAGTTCTTC. Protein product: CASSPAPYNEQFF.

This clonotype has at least ten counts. This chain uses TRBV11-2 with TRBJ2-5, with D hard to call. Germline CDR1 and CDR2: SGHAT and FQNNGV. Trimming left V 0 bases short and J 9 bases short, with 8 bases between. The CDR3 has 12 residues. The CDR3 DNA reads TGTGCCAGCAGCTTAGATAGGCAGTCCCAGTACTTC. This codes for CASSLDRQSQYF.

This clonotype showed up many times. This chain connects TRBV7-8 to TRBJ2-7; D ambiguous. The ends were cut back, 4 bases at V and 0 bases at J, with 4 bases in the middle. The CDR3 has 12 amino acids. CDR1 SGHVS and CDR2 FQNEAQ come from the germline V gene. CDR3 nucleotide sequence: TGTGCCAGCAGCTCTCTCTCCTACGAGCAGTACTTC. Its protein is CASSSLSYEQYF.

This clonotype was observed a few times. This chain uses TRBV12-3 or TRBV12-4 with TRBJ2-3; TRBD2 matches 11 bases. The CDR3 runs to 16 residues. The V gene end was trimmed by 5 bases and the J gene end by 4 bases; junction bases not matched to a gene: 8. The CDR3 here is CASSPSLAGVSDTQYF. The CDR3 DNA sequence: TGTGCCAGCAGTCCGTCACTAGCGGGAGTGTCAGATACGCAGTATTTT.

The chain is built from TRBV4-1 and TRBJ1-4, with D perhaps TRBD1 (5 bases). This CDR3 has 15 amino acids. The germline V gene encodes CDR1 MGHRA and CDR2 YSYEKL. The V and J ends lost 0 bases and 7 bases respectively, with 12 bases between them. CDR3 sequence: CASSQDRGLGEKLFF. The CDR3 region has the DNA TGCGCCAGCAGCCAAGATCGGGGACTCGGTGAAAAACTGTTTTTT.

This clonotype was counted only a few times. The rearrangement links TRBV20-1 to TRBJ2-5; 10 nucleotides line up with TRBD2. CDR3 length equals 16 residues. The V segment lost 4 bases and the J segment 1 base; nucleotides outside the gene matches: 9. The germline V gene has CDR1 DFQATT and CDR2 SNEGSKA (reference sequence). The CDR3 nucleotides read TGCAGTGCTACGACCCCTAGCGGGAGATCCCAAGAGACCCAGTACTTC. Encoded protein: CSATTPSGRSQETQYF.

This clonotype was observed many times. This chain joins TRBV10-2 and TRBJ1-5, with unresolved D. Trimming took 4 bases from V and 7 from J, leaving 20 bases between them. The CDR3 totals 16 residues. Germline values: CDR1 WSHSY, CDR2 SAAADI. The CDR3 bases are TGCGCCAGCAGTGGAGGGAACCCGCCCGGGTTACAGCCCCAGCATTTT. Its translation is CASSGGNPPGLQPQHF.